These T cell receptor beta chains were read from a single sample in a study of beta chain features in type 1 diabetes. TCRdb's table, derived via immunoSEQ multiplex PCR, lists solely in-frame clones and lacks some. The data contain hundreds of thousands of clones, roughly 13% of them singletons. Sequencing used naive CD4+ T cells from blood. Receptors were obtained from a young man in good health. The CDR3 runs from the conserved cysteine through the conserved F or W. A D gene is named only where the DNA matches it firmly. Some rows mark clone size as missing; the rest say once, few, many or name a class of expanded clone.

clone_size,d_call,j_call,v_call,cdr3_aa,cdr3_nt
few,-,TRBJ2-4,TRBV4-3,CASSQGGIGDQNIQYF,TGCGCCAGCAGCCAAGGCGGTATAGGGGACCAAAACATTCAGTACTTC
few,-,TRBJ2-3,TRBV21-1,CASRISGTQYF,TGTGCCAGCCGTATCAGTGGAACGCAGTATTTT
few,-,TRBJ1-1,TRBV5-4,CASSLRGSEAFF,TGTGCCAGCAGCCTTAGGGGTTCTGAAGCTTTCTTT
few,TRBD1,TRBJ2-1,TRBV5-1,CASSWTGVTYNEQFF,TGCGCCAGCAGCTGGACAGGGGTTACCTACAATGAGCAGTTCTTC
-,-,TRBJ2-7,TRBV9,CASSVGLADEQYF,TGTGCCAGCAGCGTAGGCTTGGCGGATGAGCAGTACTTC
-,-,TRBJ2-6,TRBV4-3,CASSQEIATSGANVLTF,TGCGCCAGCAGCCAAGAGATAGCCACATCTGGGGCCAACGTCCTGACTTTC
-,TRBD1,TRBJ1-2,TRBV4-3,CASSQEYQGDYGYTF,TGCGCCAGCAGCCAAGAATATCAGGGGGACTATGGCTACACCTTC
-,TRBD2,TRBJ2-5,TRBV6-1,CASSEGTRKETQYF,TGTGCCAGCAGTGAGGGGACTAGAAAAGAGACCCAGTACTTC
-,-,TRBJ1-4,TRBV7-3,CASSLTADPNEKLFF,TGTGCCAGCAGCTTAACGGCAGACCCTAATGAAAAACTGTTTTTT
-,-,TRBJ1-6,TRBV14,CASSQLGASPLHF,TGTGCCAGCAGCCAGCTCGGCGCTTCACCCCTCCACTTT
-,-,TRBJ2-3,TRBV6-5,CASSRRDILTDTQYF,TGTGCCAGCAGCCGCCGGGACATCCTCACAGATACGCAGTATTTT
-,TRBD1,TRBJ2-5,TRBV28,CASSSGGEETQYF,TGTGCCAGCAGTTCAGGGGGAGAAGAGACCCAGTACTTC
once,-,TRBJ2-1,TRBV5-6,CASSLMGGYHNEQFF,TGTGCCAGCAGCTTGATGGGGGGATACCACAATGAGCAGTTCTTC
few,-,TRBJ1-1,TRBV19,CASSSTRNTEAFF,TGTGCCAGTAGTTCAACACGGAACACTGAAGCTTTCTTT
-,-,TRBJ2-7,TRBV20-1,CSARESGEQYF,TGCAGTGCCCGAGAGTCGGGAGAGCAGTACTTC
few,TRBD1,TRBJ1-2,TRBV6-5,CASSPTGGGGYTF,TGTGCCAGCAGTCCGACAGGGGGAGGTGGCTACACCTTC
-,-,TRBJ2-7,TRBV2,CASSEGIGSSYEQYF,TGTGCCAGCAGTGAAGGGATAGGAAGCTCCTACGAGCAGTACTTC
-,-,TRBJ1-2,TRBV9,CASSVGGYGYTF,TGTGCCAGCAGCGTAGGAGGCTATGGCTACACCTTC
-,-,TRBJ2-5,TRBV9,CASSVDPRGRETQYF,TGTGCCAGCAGCGTAGACCCCCGGGGAAGAGAGACCCAGTACTTC
many,-,TRBJ2-1,TRBV14,CASSEVGLRNDQFF,TGTGCCAGCAGCGAAGTAGGTCTGCGGAACGATCAGTTCTTC
few,-,TRBJ1-2,TRBV30,CAWSLSSYGYTF,TGTGCCTGGAGCCTTTCCTCCTATGGCTACACCTTC
few,-,TRBJ2-1,TRBV7-9,CASSPRYGGPYNEQFF,TGTGCCAGCAGCCCACGTTACGGGGGGCCTTACAATGAGCAGTTCTTC
few,TRBD1,TRBJ1-2,TRBV6-5,CASTHDRGRSGYTF,TGTGCCAGCACCCACGACAGGGGAAGGTCTGGCTACACCTTC
few,TRBD2,TRBJ2-4,TRBV11-2,CASSPLAGSSKNIQYF,TGTGCCAGCAGCCCCCTAGCGGGAAGTTCCAAAAACATTCAGTACTTC
-,TRBD2,TRBJ2-5,TRBV14,CASSQIAGGTFLYQETQYF,TGTGCCAGCAGCCAAATTGCGGGAGGAACTTTTTTGTACCAAGAGACCCAGTACTTC
-,TRBD1,TRBJ1-1,TRBV30,CAWSSVRDSEAFF,TGTGCCTGGAGTTCCGTCCGGGACAGTGAAGCTTTCTTT
few,TRBD2,TRBJ2-7,TRBV19,CASRELAGDYEQYF,TGTGCCAGTAGGGAACTAGCGGGGGACTACGAGCAGTACTTC
-,-,TRBJ1-2,TRBV7-2,CASSLEPRGGTVRYTF,TGTGCCAGCAGCTTAGAACCGAGAGGGGGGACGGTCCGCTACACCTTC
-,-,TRBJ2-7,TRBV7-2,CASSAGPRGYEQYF,TGTGCCAGCAGCGCTGGGCCAAGGGGCTACGAGCAGTACTTC
-,TRBD1,TRBJ2-1,TRBV23-1,CASSHPGQGTNEQFF,TGCGCCAGCAGTCACCCTGGACAGGGAACCAATGAGCAGTTCTTC
-,-,TRBJ2-1,TRBV27,CASSRPGSSYNEQFF,TGTGCCAGCAGTCGGCCAGGGAGCTCCTACAATGAGCAGTTCTTC
few,TRBD2,TRBJ2-5,TRBV27,CASSPGLAVNVHETQYF,TGTGCCAGCAGTCCGGGACTAGCGGTGAACGTTCACGAGACCCAGTACTTC
few,-,TRBJ1-6,TRBV28,CASSSSSYNSPLHF,TGTGCCAGCAGTAGTAGCTCCTATAATTCACCCCTCCACTTT
-,-,TRBJ2-2,TRBV7-2,CASSPQGGVHTGELFF,TGTGCCAGCAGCCCCCAGGGGGGGGTTCACACCGGGGAGCTGTTTTTT